Sequencing of this T cell receptor beta chain was carried out in a study of cytomegalovirus exposure and HLA in healthy donors. The study, taken as a whole, reports: Indistinguishable V segments such as TRBV6-2 and TRBV6-3 were excluded. The Asian-associated ancestry cluster reportedly had fewer N-insertions than the roughly 670-donor mean in a later analysis. Prior analysis indicated that the majority of TCR beta V segments exhibited productivity approximately 90% or approximately 30% of the time.

For this clone: Its specificity is unknown.

V was clipped by 2 bases and J by 6 bases, with 14 bases between them. Germline assignment: CDR1 SNHLY and CDR2 FYNNEI. The CDR3 is 15 residues long. The PCR had 60 Vbeta and 13 Jbeta primers. Measured with immunoSEQ multiplex PCR; TCRdb has only the in-frame clones, and not every one. The data contain 100,000 to 140,000 clones, about 74% of them seen just once; the ten biggest clones take up approximately 15%. The sequenced material came from PBMCs. This TCR was recovered from a woman between 35 and 50 years old in good health and CMV-seropositive. J is TRBJ1-5 and V is TRBV2; possibly TRBD1 for D (6 bases). CDR3 sequence (DNA): TGTGCCAGCAGTGAAAGGTTGGGGGCGGGTCAGCCCCAGCATTTT. It translates to CASSERLGAGQPQHF.